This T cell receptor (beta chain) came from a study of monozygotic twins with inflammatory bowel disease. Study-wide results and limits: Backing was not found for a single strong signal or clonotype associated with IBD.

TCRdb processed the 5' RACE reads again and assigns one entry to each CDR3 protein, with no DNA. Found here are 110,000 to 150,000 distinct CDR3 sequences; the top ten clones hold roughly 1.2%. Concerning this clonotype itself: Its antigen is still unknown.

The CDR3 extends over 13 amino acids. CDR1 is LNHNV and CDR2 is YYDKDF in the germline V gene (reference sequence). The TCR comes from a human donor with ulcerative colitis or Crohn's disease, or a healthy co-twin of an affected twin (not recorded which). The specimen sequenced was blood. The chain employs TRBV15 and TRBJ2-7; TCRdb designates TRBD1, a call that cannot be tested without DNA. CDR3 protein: CATKGQSHYEQYF.